Listed below are T cell receptor beta chains from one sample, sequenced in a study of regulatory T cells in long-lasting Graves disease. Using its own MiXCR run on the multiplex PCR reads, TCRdb lists one record per CDR3 protein. The data hold a few hundred thousand distinct CDR3 sequences, with about a quarter observed a single time. The sample here was peripheral blood mononuclear cells (PBMCs), taken when the disease was refractory, from a patient treated with antithyroid drugs. These receptor sequences come from a female donor with Graves disease. The CDR3 runs from the conserved cysteine through the conserved F or W. Each record gives: D gene, V gene, clone size, J gene, CDR3 protein, CDR3 DNA. The D gene is left open where the match is weak. The size entry is marked missing in some rows and otherwise reads once, few, many or a size class.

D: TRBD2; V: TRBV20-1; size: few; J: TRBJ2-5; CDR3: CSARETLSGRGQTQYF; DNA: TGCAGTGCTAGAGAAACCCTTAGCGGGAGGGGACAGACCCAGTACTTC
D: TRBD2; V: TRBV11-2; size: many; J: TRBJ2-5; CDR3: CASSLGSGRETQYF; DNA: TGTGCCAGCAGCTTAGGTAGCGGGAGAGAGACCCAGTACTTC
D: NA; V: TRBV12-3/TRBV12-4; size: NA; J: TRBJ1-5; CDR3: CASSLGLGGGNQPQHF; DNA: TGTGCCAGCAGTTTAGGTTTGGGGGGGGGCAATCAGCCCCAGCATTTT
D: TRBD1; V: TRBV10-3; size: few; J: TRBJ1-6; CDR3: CAISLTGQDSPLHF; DNA: TGTGCCATCAGTTTGACAGGGCAAGATTCACCCCTCCACTTT
D: NA; V: TRBV20-1; size: NA; J: TRBJ1-1; CDR3: CSARDTSGSPAAFF; DNA: TGCAGTGCTAGAGATACCTCAGGGTCCCCAGCAGCTTTCTTT
D: TRBD2; V: TRBV20-1; size: NA; J: TRBJ2-3; CDR3: CSAPLGLAGGPRTTDTQYF; DNA: TGCAGTGCGCCTCTGGGACTAGCGGGAGGGCCGAGGACCACAGATACGCAGTATTTT
D: TRBD2; V: TRBV6-5; size: few; J: TRBJ2-7; CDR3: CASSYLPETSGRGFYEQYF; DNA: TGTGCCAGCAGTTACCTTCCCGAGACTAGCGGGAGGGGTTTCTACGAGCAGTACTTC
D: NA; V: TRBV2; size: few; J: TRBJ2-7; CDR3: CASSPERGAFYEQYF; DNA: TGTGCCAGCAGTCCAGAAAGGGGGGCTTTCTACGAGCAGTACTTC
D: NA; V: TRBV2; size: NA; J: TRBJ2-2; CDR3: CASSENLRSGTGKLFF; DNA: TGTGCCAGCAGTGAGAATTTGAGATCGGGCACCGGGAAGCTGTTTTTT
D: NA; V: TRBV29-1; size: NA; J: TRBJ2-3; CDR3: CSVPADTQYF; DNA: TGCAGCGTTCCAGCAGATACGCAGTATTTT
D: TRBD2; V: TRBV11-1; size: once; J: TRBJ2-3; CDR3: CASSKGLAGDTQYF; DNA: TGTGCCAGCAGCAAGGGACTAGCGGGAGATACGCAGTATTTT
D: NA; V: TRBV6-2/TRBV6-3; size: NA; J: TRBJ1-5; CDR3: CASSYSFLLTGNSNQPQHF; DNA: TGTGCCAGCAGTTACTCGTTTCTTCTTACAGGGAATAGCAATCAGCCCCAGCATTTT
D: NA; V: TRBV3-1; size: NA; J: TRBJ2-2; CDR3: CASSQGVNTGELFF; DNA: TGTGCCAGCAGCCAAGGAGTGAACACCGGGGAGCTGTTTTTT
D: NA; V: TRBV7-2; size: many; J: TRBJ1-4; CDR3: CASSSFTGRSEKLFF; DNA: TGTGCCAGCAGCTCCTTCACGGGCAGAAGTGAAAAACTGTTTTTT
D: TRBD2; V: TRBV2; size: NA; J: TRBJ2-1; CDR3: CASNTRRLAGSYNEQFF; DNA: TGTGCCAGCAATACTAGAAGACTAGCGGGATCCTACAATGAGCAGTTCTTC
D: TRBD2; V: TRBV12-3/TRBV12-4; size: many; J: TRBJ2-7; CDR3: CASSFSSGSISYEQYF; DNA: TGTGCCAGCAGTTTTTCTAGCGGGAGTATATCCTACGAGCAGTACTTC
D: NA; V: TRBV27; size: NA; J: TRBJ1-2; CDR3: CASRTLAPNYGYTF; DNA: TGTGCCAGCCGTACATTGGCCCCGAACTATGGCTACACCTTC
D: TRBD2; V: TRBV19; size: NA; J: TRBJ2-1; CDR3: CASTKAGGPHNEQFF; DNA: TGTGCCAGTACCAAAGCGGGAGGGCCACACAATGAGCAGTTCTTC
D: TRBD1; V: TRBV5-6; size: NA; J: TRBJ1-2; CDR3: CASSSAGGGNYGYTF; DNA: TGTGCCAGCAGCTCGGCAGGGGGGGGTAACTATGGCTACACCTTC
D: NA; V: TRBV28; size: many; J: TRBJ2-7; CDR3: CATRLSGYEQYF; DNA: TGTGCCACCAGGTTGAGCGGGTACGAGCAGTACTTC
D: NA; V: TRBV30; size: NA; J: TRBJ2-7; CDR3: CAWSFVISEQYF; DNA: TGTGCCTGGAGTTTCGTCATTAGCGAGCAGTACTTC
D: TRBD2; V: TRBV6-1; size: few; J: TRBJ2-7; CDR3: CASSRTRISYEQYF; DNA: TGTGCCAGCAGTCGGACTAGAATATCCTACGAGCAGTACTTC
D: NA; V: TRBV6-1; size: many; J: TRBJ1-4; CDR3: CAARRRDDEKLFF; DNA: TGTGCCGCTCGCCGGAGGGACGATGAAAAACTGTTTTTT
D: TRBD2; V: TRBV7-9; size: NA; J: TRBJ2-2; CDR3: CASSAPSGKNTGELFF; DNA: TGTGCCAGCAGCGCCCCTAGCGGGAAGAACACCGGGGAGCTGTTTTTT
D: TRBD1; V: TRBV7-2; size: few; J: TRBJ2-7; CDR3: CASSNPTGGFGEQYF; DNA: TGTGCCAGCAGCAACCCGACAGGGGGCTTTGGGGAGCAGTACTTC
D: NA; V: TRBV20-1; size: few; J: TRBJ2-7; CDR3: CSALDRLGASYEQYF; DNA: TGCAGTGCCCTAGACAGACTAGGGGCCTCCTACGAGCAGTACTTC
D: NA; V: TRBV6-1; size: many; J: TRBJ1-1; CDR3: CASSDRANTEAFF; DNA: TGTGCCAGCAGTGATCGGGCGAACACTGAAGCTTTCTTT
D: NA; V: TRBV30; size: NA; J: TRBJ2-5; CDR3: CAWSVDGPGLGTQYF; DNA: TGTGCCTGGAGTGTGGATGGCCCGGGGCTTGGGACCCAGTACTTC
D: TRBD1; V: TRBV5-1; size: NA; J: TRBJ1-4; CDR3: CASTPTGYNEKLFF; DNA: TGCGCCAGCACACCGACAGGGTATAATGAAAAACTGTTTTTT
D: TRBD1; V: TRBV7-2; size: NA; J: TRBJ1-2; CDR3: CASRGTGSYGYTF; DNA: TGTGCCAGCAGGGGGACAGGATCCTATGGCTACACCTTC
D: NA; V: TRBV20-1; size: NA; J: TRBJ2-1; CDR3: CSASGLAASSYNEQFF; DNA: TGCAGTGCTAGCGGATTAGCGGCAAGCTCCTACAATGAGCAGTTCTTC
D: NA; V: TRBV20-1; size: NA; J: TRBJ1-1; CDR3: CSARSGHKNTEAFF; DNA: TGCAGTGCTCGGTCGGGACACAAGAACACTGAAGCTTTCTTT
D: NA; V: TRBV7-9; size: many; J: TRBJ1-1; CDR3: CASSLDGRVWLNTEAFF; DNA: TGTGCCAGCAGCTTAGATGGGAGGGTTTGGCTGAACACTGAAGCTTTCTTT
D: TRBD2; V: TRBV30; size: NA; J: TRBJ2-7; CDR3: CAWRDPLAGGLGRISYEQYF; DNA: TGTGCCTGGAGGGACCCCCTAGCGGGAGGGCTCGGCCGAATATCCTACGAGCAGTACTTC
D: NA; V: TRBV7-2; size: NA; J: TRBJ1-1; CDR3: CASSQEGQNTEAFF; DNA: TGTGCCAGCAGCCAAGAGGGTCAGAACACTGAAGCTTTCTTT
D: NA; V: TRBV7-9; size: NA; J: TRBJ2-7; CDR3: CASSSLSSYEQYF; DNA: TGTGCCAGCAGCTCCTTGAGCTCCTACGAGCAGTACTTC
D: TRBD2; V: TRBV7-2; size: few; J: TRBJ2-1; CDR3: CASSRREGGDNEQFF; DNA: TGTGCCAGCAGCCGACGGGAGGGGGGGGACAATGAGCAGTTCTTC
D: NA; V: TRBV6-1; size: many; J: TRBJ2-2; CDR3: CASSQTGANTGELFF; DNA: TGTGCCAGCAGTCAGACAGGCGCGAACACCGGGGAGCTGTTTTTT